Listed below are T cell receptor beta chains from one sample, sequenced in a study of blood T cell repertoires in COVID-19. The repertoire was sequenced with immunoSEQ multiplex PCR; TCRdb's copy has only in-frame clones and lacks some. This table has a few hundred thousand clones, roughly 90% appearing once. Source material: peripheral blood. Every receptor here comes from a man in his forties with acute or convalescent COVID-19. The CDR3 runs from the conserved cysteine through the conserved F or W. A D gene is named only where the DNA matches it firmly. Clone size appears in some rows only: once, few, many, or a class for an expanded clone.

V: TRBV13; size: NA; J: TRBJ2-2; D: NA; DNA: TGTGCCAGCAGCTTAGGCGCGCTGGCGGGGTACAACACCGGGGAGCTGTTTTTT; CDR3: CASSLGALAGYNTGELFF
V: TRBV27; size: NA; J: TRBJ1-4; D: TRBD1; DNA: TGTGCCAGCGGACCCTGGACAGGCACTTCTGACGAAGACGAAAAACTGTTTTTT; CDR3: CASGPWTGTSDEDEKLFF
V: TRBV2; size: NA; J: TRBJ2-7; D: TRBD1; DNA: TGTGCCAGCAGGGGGACAGGCTCCTACGAGCAGTACTTC; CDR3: CASRGTGSYEQYF
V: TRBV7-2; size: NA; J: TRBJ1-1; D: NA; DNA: TGTGCCAGCAGCCGTTCTAGAGCCAACACTGAAGCTTTCTTT; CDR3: CASSRSRANTEAFF
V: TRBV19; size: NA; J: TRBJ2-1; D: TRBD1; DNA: TGTGCCAGTAGGGGGACAGTCTCCTACAATGAGCAGTTCTTC; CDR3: CASRGTVSYNEQFF
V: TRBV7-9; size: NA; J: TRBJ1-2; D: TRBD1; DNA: TGTGCCAGCAGCCGAGAGACAGGGGAATATGGCTACACCTTC; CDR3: CASSRETGEYGYTF
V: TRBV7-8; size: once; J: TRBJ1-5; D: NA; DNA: TGTGCCAGCAGCTCCGAGCAGGGGAATCAGCCCCAGCATTTT; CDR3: CASSSEQGNQPQHF
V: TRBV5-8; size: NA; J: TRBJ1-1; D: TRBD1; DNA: TGTGCCAGCAGCTGGGACAGGATTAACACTGAAGCTTTCTTT; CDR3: CASSWDRINTEAFF
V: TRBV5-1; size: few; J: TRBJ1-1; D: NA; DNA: TGCGCCAGCAGCTCCGGACAGAACACTGAAGCTTTCTTT; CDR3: CASSSGQNTEAFF
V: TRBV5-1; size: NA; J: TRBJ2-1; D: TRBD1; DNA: TGCGCCAGCAGCTTGCCGGACAGGGGGCAGGATGAGCAGTTCTTC; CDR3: CASSLPDRGQDEQFF
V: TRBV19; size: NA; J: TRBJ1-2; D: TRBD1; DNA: TGTGCCAGTAGTATAATTCAGGGGGCAAATGGCTACACCTTC; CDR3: CASSIIQGANGYTF
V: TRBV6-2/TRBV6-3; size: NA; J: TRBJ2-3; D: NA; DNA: TGTGCCAGCAGTTACGCTGGGGAGGTCACGGATACGCAGTATTTT; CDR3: CASSYAGEVTDTQYF
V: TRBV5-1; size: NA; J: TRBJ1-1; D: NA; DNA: TGCGCCAGCAGCCTATACAGGGCGACACTGGACACTGAAGCTTTCTTT; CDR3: CASSLYRATLDTEAFF
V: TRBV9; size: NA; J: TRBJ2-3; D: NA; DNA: TGTGCCAGCAGCCGTAGGGGGGCGGGGGATTTCACAGATACGCAGTATTTT; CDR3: CASSRRGAGDFTDTQYF
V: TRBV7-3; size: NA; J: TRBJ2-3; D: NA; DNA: TGTGCCAGCAGCTTAGCCGGGACTCGTCCAACAGATACGCAGTATTTT; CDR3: CASSLAGTRPTDTQYF
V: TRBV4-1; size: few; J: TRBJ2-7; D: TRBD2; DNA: TGCGCCAGCAGCCAAGATACCCCCCTAGCGGGGTACGAGCAGTACTTC; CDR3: CASSQDTPLAGYEQYF
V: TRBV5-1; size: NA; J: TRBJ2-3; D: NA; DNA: TGCGCCAGCAGGGACAAGTCTAGCACAGATACGCAGTATTTT; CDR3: CASRDKSSTDTQYF
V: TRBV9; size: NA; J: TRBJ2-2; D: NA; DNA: TGTGCCAGCAGCCCCCACGCTGCTAGCGCCACCGGGGAGCTGTTTTTT; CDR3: CASSPHAASATGELFF
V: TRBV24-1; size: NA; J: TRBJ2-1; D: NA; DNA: TGTGCCACCAGTGATTCTACAGGGAGCTCCTACAATGAGCAGTTCTTC; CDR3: CATSDSTGSSYNEQFF
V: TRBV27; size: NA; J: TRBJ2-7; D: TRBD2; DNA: TGTGCCAGCAGGCCCGGCGGGAGAAGAAACGAGCAGTACTTC; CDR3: CASRPGGRRNEQYF
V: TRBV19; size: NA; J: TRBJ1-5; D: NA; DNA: TGTGCCAGTATGGGACAAGATAGCAATCAGCCCCAGCATTTT; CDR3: CASMGQDSNQPQHF
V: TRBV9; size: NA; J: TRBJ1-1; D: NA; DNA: TGTGCCAGCAGCGAGGGAGGGCAGGTGTGGGGAAAAGGCATGAACACTGAAGCTTTCTTT; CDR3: CASSEGGQVWGKGMNTEAFF
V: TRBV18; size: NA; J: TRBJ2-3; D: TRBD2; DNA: TGTGCCAGCTCACCGGGACTAGCAGGAGATACGCAGTATTTT; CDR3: CASSPGLAGDTQYF
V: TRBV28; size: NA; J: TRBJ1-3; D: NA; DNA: TGTGCCAGCAGTCCCCGGGGAAACACCATATATTTT; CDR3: CASSPRGNTIYF
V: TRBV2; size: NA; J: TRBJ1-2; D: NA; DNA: TGTGCCAGCAGTGTTTCAGGGGATGGCTACACCTTC; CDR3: CASSVSGDGYTF
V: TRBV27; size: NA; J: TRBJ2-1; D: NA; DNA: TGTGCCAGCAGTTCCCCAATCCAGCGGGCGTACAATGAGCAGTTCTTC; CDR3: CASSSPIQRAYNEQFF
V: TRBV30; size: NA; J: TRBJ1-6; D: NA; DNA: TGTGCCTGGAGTCGGGATACGACACCCCTCCACTTT; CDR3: CAWSRDTTPLHF
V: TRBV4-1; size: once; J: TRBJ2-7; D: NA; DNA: TGCGCCAGCAGCCAAGTAATAACAGGTTGGTCCTACGAGCAGTACTTC; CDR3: CASSQVITGWSYEQYF
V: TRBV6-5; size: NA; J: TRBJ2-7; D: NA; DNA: TGTGCCAGCAGTTACCATAATAGGGGCTCCTACGAGCAGTACTTC; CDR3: CASSYHNRGSYEQYF
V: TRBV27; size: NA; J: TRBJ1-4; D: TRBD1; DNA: TGTGCCAGCAGTCCCGGGGACAGCCTTAATGAAAAACTGTTTTTT; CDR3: CASSPGDSLNEKLFF
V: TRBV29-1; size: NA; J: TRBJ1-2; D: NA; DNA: TGCAGCGTTGAAAAGGGGAATGGCTACACCTTC; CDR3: CSVEKGNGYTF
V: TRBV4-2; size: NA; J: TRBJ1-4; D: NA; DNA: TGTGCCAGCAGCCAAGACCGGGGGTTTGGTGAAAAACTGTTTTTT; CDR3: CASSQDRGFGEKLFF
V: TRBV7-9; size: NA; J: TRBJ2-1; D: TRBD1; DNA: TGTGCCAGCAGCCTCCGGGACAGGCCCCCCAATGAGCAGTTCTTC; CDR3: CASSLRDRPPNEQFF
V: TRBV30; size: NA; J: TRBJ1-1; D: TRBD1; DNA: TGTGCCTGGAGTCCCCCGGGACAGGGGGAAGCTTTCTTT; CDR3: CAWSPPGQGEAFF
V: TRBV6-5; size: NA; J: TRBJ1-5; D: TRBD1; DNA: TGTGCCAGCAGCCGAGGACAGGGCATTAATCAGCCCCAGCATTTT; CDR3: CASSRGQGINQPQHF
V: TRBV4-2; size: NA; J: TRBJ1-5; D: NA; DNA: TGTGCCAGCAGCCAAGTCTCGCGGCGAGACAATCAGCCCCAGCATTTT; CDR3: CASSQVSRRDNQPQHF
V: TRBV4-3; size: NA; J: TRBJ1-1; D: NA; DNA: TGCGCCAGCAGCCAAGATTCTCGAGGTGAAGCTTTCTTT; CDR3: CASSQDSRGEAFF